This entry features one T cell receptor (beta chain) sequence. This clone is judged medium-sized (0.01 to 0.1%). Its antigen specificity is not known. Base quality data are lacking; no much larger clone is found one base away. No treatment had been received by any patient before thyroid surgery. Using T-cell receptor beta sequencing, the researchers looked back retrospectively at clinical samples from patients, gathered between about 2012 and 2019. This entry comes from a study of metastatic and nonmetastatic thyroid tumors (dated by TCRdb to the early 2020s). The study in broad terms: Repertoires were compared across peripheral blood and tumor or nodule tissue samples from malignant and benign thyroid patients. Broader findings and caveats from the paper: In both blood and tumor samples, TCR beta diversity was reported to be significantly higher in malignant tumors than in benign nodules.

The library was built by means of PCR. The sample was run on an Illumina HiSeq 4000. High-throughput sequencing was used to profile the TCR beta-chain CDR3 region of every patient. The original methods were these. CDR3 differences across clinicopathological groups were used to build a classifier for discriminating distant-metastatic papillary thyroid cancer patients. The Shannon index was used to assess repertoire diversity, and the Morisita-Horn index was used to assess tumor-blood repertoire similarity. In TCRdb, the public reads were trimmed at Q25 with fastp and aligned with MiXCR, with productive beta chains retained. The V and J calls and clone size are TCRdb's, not the authors'. This sample holds 22,000 or so clones; about 20% were observed only once. The ten biggest clones cover roughly an eighth of the sample. Trimming removed 1 base from V and 4 bases from J, leaving 11 bases between the germline ends. Reading from cysteine to phenylalanine, the CDR3 counts 15 amino acids. Only CDR3 DNA remains: 45 bases, in frame from the first base. From a lookup of the germline V gene (reference sequence), CDR1 and CDR2 are DFQATT and SNEGSKA.

The sample was tumor tissue. The receptor's source is a female donor with papillary thyroid cancer or a benign thyroid nodule (not recorded which). Some clones in this sample may be carry-over from other donors' samples. The chain links TRBV20-1 with TRBJ2-6; the D segment could be TRBD1, given 6 matching bases. The DNA sequence follows: TGCAGTGCTAGAGGGCAGGGGACCGGGGCCAACGTCCTGACTTTC. Its amino acids are CSARGQGTGANVLTF.